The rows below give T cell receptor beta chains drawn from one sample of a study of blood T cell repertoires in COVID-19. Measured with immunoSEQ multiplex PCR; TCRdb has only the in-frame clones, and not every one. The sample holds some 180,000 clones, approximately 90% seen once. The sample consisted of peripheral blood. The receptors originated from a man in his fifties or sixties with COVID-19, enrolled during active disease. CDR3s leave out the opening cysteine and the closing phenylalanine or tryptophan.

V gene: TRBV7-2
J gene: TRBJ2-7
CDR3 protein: ASSLVGTSGTLFYEQY

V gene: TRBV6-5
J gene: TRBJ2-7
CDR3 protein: ASSSTGGNEQY

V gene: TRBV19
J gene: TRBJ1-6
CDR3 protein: ASRSLIGTRYSPLH

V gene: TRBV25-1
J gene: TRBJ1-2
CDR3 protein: ASSSQAGYT

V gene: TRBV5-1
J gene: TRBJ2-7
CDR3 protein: ASSPVGQGSYEQY

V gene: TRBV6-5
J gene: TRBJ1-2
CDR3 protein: ASLPRQGTIYGYT

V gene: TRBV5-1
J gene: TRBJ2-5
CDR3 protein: ASSLATGANQETQY

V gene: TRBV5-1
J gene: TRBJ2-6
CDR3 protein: ASSLARSGQGAGGANVLT

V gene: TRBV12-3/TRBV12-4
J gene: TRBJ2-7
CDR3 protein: ASSRGSYEQY

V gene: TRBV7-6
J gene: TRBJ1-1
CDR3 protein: ASSLGTGGVGTEAF

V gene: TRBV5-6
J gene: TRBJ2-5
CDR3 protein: ASSLGGRETQY

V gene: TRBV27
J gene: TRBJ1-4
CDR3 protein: ASSSGHFEKLF

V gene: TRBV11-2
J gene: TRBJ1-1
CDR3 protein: ASTGRHHTEAF

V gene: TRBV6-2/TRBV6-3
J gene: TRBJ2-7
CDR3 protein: ASSYSRTGEGEQY

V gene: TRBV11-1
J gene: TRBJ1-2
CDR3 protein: ASSLDRTGGHGYT

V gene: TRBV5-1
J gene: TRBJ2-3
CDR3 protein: ASSLGPSGFTDTQY

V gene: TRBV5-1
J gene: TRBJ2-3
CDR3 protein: ASSLQGAGDTQY

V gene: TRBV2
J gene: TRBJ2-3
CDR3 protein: ASRPSFGTDTQY

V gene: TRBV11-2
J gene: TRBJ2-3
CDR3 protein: ASSLDPPGLAGSDTQY

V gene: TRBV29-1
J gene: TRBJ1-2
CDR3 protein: SVDSGDRGGYT

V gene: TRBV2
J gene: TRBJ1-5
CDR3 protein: ASSDRYSNQPQH

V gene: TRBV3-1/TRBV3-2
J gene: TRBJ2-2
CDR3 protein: ASSRTEGTGELF

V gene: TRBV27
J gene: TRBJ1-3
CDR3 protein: ASSSTGVGNTIY

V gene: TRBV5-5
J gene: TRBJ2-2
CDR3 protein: ASSSSPRGDSNTGELF

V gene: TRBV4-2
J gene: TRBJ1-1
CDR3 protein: ASSQDYGATEAF

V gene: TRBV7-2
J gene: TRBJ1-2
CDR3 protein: ASSLTGQGNYGYT

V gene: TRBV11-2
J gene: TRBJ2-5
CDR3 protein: ASSFGGLAGGGQETQY

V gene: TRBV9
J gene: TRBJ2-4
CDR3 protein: ASSRGVQPIQY

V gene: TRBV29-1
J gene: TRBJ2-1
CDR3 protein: SVESGTGVGYNEQF

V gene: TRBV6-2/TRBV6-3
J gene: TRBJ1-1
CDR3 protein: ASSHGTGAMNTEAF

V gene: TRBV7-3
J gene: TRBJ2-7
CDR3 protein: ASSTSAGGLYEQY

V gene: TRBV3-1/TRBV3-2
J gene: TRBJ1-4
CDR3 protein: ASSRSTGTNEKLF

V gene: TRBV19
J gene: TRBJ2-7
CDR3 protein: ASSILAGVHEQY

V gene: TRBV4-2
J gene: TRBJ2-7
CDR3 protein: ASSQLLAGGDEQY

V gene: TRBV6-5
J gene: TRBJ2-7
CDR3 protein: ASLTDYEQY